A selection of T cell receptor beta chains follows, all from one sample in a study of blood T cell repertoires in COVID-19. The method was immunoSEQ multiplex PCR; TCRdb's version includes in-frame clones alone and lacks a portion of them. This sample yields 180,000 or so clones, of which roughly 90% are seen a single time; around 1.5% belongs to the top ten. The sequenced sample was peripheral blood. These TCRs come from a man between 18 and 29 years old with active or convalescent COVID-19. CDR3s include the opening cysteine and the closing phenylalanine or tryptophan. A D gene is named only where the DNA matches it firmly. Size is stated for part of the rows, as once, few or many counts, or as a class when the clone is expanded.

J gene	V gene	clone size	D gene	CDR3 DNA	CDR3 protein
TRBJ1-2	TRBV5-1	.	TRBD1	TGCGCCAGCAGCTTGTCAGGGGGGACTAACTATGGCTACACCTTC	CASSLSGGTNYGYTF
TRBJ2-5	TRBV18	.	TRBD2	TGTGCCAGCTCACCCGGAACTAGCGGACAAAATCAAGAGACCCAGTACTTC	CASSPGTSGQNQETQYF
TRBJ1-5	TRBV21-1	.	.	TGTGCCAGCACCCTCGCCCCAAGACAATATAGCAATCAGCCCCAGCATTTT	CASTLAPRQYSNQPQHF
TRBJ1-5	TRBV4-3	.	.	TGCGCCAGCAGCCGATTTATTGGCCAGCCCCAGCATTTT	CASSRFIGQPQHF
TRBJ2-1	TRBV27	.	.	TGTGCCAGCAGTTTAAATTCCAGGGGCAGCACCTACAATGAGCAGTTCTTC	CASSLNSRGSTYNEQFF
TRBJ1-5	TRBV25-1	.	.	TGTGCCAGCAGTGATGGGCGGCAGGGCGTTCAGCCCCAGCATTTT	CASSDGRQGVQPQHF
TRBJ2-3	TRBV6-5	.	.	TGTGCCAGCAGCCGACAGGGACTCACAGATACGCAGTATTTT	CASSRQGLTDTQYF
TRBJ1-6	TRBV30	many	.	TGTGCCTGGAGTGTACTGGACAGTCAGTCACCCCTCCACTTT	CAWSVLDSQSPLHF
TRBJ1-5	TRBV29-1	.	TRBD1	TGCAGCGTCGCTGACAGGGGTAATCAGCCCCAGCATTTT	CSVADRGNQPQHF
TRBJ2-7	TRBV6-2/TRBV6-3	once	TRBD2	TGTGCCAGCAGTTACTTGGGAAAACTAGCGGGCCTCTCCTACGAGCAGTACTTC	CASSYLGKLAGLSYEQYF
TRBJ2-7	TRBV21-1	.	.	TGTGCCAGCAGCAAAGTTTTGACAGGGTTTGGCTCCTACGAGCAGTACTTC	CASSKVLTGFGSYEQYF
TRBJ2-7	TRBV2	.	.	TGTGCCAGCAGAGGTATAGGGGGCTCCTACGAGCAGTACTTC	CASRGIGGSYEQYF
TRBJ2-1	TRBV18	.	TRBD2	TGTGCCAGCTCACCACGGACTAGCTCCTACAATGAGCAGTTCTTC	CASSPRTSSYNEQFF
TRBJ2-2	TRBV18	.	TRBD1	TGTGCCAGCTCACCCGACAGGGCGGCCGGGGAGCTGTTTTTT	CASSPDRAAGELFF
TRBJ1-1	TRBV5-3	.	.	TGTGCCAGAAGCTTTTATGCGCTAACTGGAGCTTTCTTT	CARSFYALTGAFF
TRBJ1-5	TRBV2	.	.	TGTGCCAGCAGTGAATGGGTTGGGCCCAATCAGCCCCAGCATTTT	CASSEWVGPNQPQHF
TRBJ2-3	TRBV9	.	.	TGTGCCAGCAGCGACAAGACAGTCTTGGGGGATACGCAGTATTTT	CASSDKTVLGDTQYF
TRBJ2-7	TRBV5-4	.	.	TGTGCCAGCAGCCTCCGGACAGGCGGGGACGACGAGCAGTACTTC	CASSLRTGGDDEQYF
TRBJ2-7	TRBV6-2/TRBV6-3	.	.	TGTGCCAGCAGCGGCCGCCACTCCCCAGGTTACGAGCAGTACTTC	CASSGRHSPGYEQYF
TRBJ2-1	TRBV5-1	.	.	TGCGCCAGCAGCTTGGGGTCTAGCGCCAATGAGCAGTTCTTC	CASSLGSSANEQFF
TRBJ2-1	TRBV5-1	.	.	TGCGCCAGCAGCCTATACCCCAATGAGCAGTTCTTC	CASSLYPNEQFF
TRBJ2-5	TRBV5-8	once	.	TGTGCCAGCAGCCTTCAAGAGACCCAGTACTTC	CASSLQETQYF
TRBJ1-4	TRBV14	.	.	TGTGCCAGCAGCCAAGAAGGCAGGGCTGGTGAAAAACTGTTTTTT	CASSQEGRAGEKLFF